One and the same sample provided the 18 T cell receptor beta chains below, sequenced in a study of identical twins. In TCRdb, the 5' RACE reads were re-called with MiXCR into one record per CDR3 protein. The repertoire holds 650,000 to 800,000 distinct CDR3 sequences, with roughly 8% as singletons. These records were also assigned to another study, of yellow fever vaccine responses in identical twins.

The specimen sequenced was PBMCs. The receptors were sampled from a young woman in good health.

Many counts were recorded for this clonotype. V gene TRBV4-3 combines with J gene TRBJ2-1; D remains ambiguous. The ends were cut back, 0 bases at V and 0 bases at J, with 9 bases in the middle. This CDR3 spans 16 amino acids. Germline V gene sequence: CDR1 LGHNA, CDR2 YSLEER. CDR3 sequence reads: CASSQDTVSSYNEQFF. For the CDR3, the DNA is TGCGCCAGCAGCCAAGATACGGTGAGCTCCTACAATGAGCAGTTCTTC.

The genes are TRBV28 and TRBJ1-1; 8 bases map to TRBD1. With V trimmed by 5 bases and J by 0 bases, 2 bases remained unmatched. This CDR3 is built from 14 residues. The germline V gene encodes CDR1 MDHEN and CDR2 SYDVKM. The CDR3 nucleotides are TGTGCCAGCAGTCAGGGGGCACTGAACACTGAAGCTTTCTTT. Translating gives CASSQGALNTEAFF.

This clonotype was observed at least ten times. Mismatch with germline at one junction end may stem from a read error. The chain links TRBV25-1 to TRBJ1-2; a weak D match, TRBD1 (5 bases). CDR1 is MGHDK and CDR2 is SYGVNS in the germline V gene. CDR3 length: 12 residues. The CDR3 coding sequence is TGTGCCAGCAGGGACGGCGGGGGACTATCCTCCTTC. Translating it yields CASRDGGGLSSF.

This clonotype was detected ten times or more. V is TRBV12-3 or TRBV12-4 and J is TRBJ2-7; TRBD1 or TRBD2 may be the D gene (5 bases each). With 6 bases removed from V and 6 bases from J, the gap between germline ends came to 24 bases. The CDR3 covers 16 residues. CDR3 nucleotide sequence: TGTGCCAGCAGGTTGGGGGAGTCCCACGCATCGAGCGAGCAGTACTTC. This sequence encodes CASRLGESHASSEQYF.

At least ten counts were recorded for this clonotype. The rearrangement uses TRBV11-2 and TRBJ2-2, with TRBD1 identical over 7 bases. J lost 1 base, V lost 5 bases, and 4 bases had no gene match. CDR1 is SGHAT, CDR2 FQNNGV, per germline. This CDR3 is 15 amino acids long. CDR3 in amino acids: CASSHRTGNTGELFF. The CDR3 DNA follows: TGTGCCAGCAGCCACCGGACAGGGAACACCGGGGAGCTGTTTTTT.

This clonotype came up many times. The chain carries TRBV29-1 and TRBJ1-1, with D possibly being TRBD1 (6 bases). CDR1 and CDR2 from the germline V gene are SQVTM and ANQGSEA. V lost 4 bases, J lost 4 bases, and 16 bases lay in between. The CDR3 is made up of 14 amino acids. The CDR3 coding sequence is TGCAGCGTTGTTCCGCCAGGGGATTTCACTGAAGCTTTCTTT. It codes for CSVVPPGDFTEAFF.

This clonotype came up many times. The CDR3 DNA follows: TGTGCCAGCAGCCCCCTCGCGCGGGATAGCACAGATACGCAGTATTTT. Translated, it gives CASSPLARDSTDTQYF. The V gene is TRBV4-2, the J gene TRBJ2-3; D perhaps matches TRBD2 (6 bases). Germline V lookup: CDR1 LGHNA, CDR2 YNFKEQ. The CDR3 is 16 amino acids. Trimming removed 4 bases from V and 0 bases from J, with 14 bases in between.

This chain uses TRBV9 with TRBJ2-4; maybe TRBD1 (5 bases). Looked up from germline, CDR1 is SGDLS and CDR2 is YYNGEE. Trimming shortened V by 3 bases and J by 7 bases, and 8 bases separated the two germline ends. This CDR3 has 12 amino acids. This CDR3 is CASSGGWNIQYF. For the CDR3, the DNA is TGTGCCAGCAGCGGGGGCTGGAACATTCAGTACTTC.

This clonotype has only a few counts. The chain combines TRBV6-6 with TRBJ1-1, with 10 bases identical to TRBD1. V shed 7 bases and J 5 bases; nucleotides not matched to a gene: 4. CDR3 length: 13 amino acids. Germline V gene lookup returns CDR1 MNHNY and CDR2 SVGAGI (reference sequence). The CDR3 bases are TGTGCCAGCACTAAGGGACAGGGGACTGAAGCTTTCTTT. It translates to CASTKGQGTEAFF.

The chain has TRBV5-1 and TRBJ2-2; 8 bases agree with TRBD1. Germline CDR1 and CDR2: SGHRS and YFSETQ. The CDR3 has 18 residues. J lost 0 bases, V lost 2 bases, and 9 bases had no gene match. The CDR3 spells CASSFGTRTGPNTGELFF. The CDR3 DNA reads TGCGCCAGCAGCTTTGGTACCCGGACAGGGCCGAACACCGGGGAGCTGTTTTTT. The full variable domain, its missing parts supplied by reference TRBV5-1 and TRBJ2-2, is KAGVTQTPRYLIKTRGQQVTLSCSPISGHRSVSWYQQTPGQGLQFLFEYFSETQRNKGNFPGRFSGRQFSNSRSEMNVSTLELGDSALYLCASSFGTRTGPNTGELFFGEGSRLTVL.

CDR3 sequence (DNA): TGCAGCGTTACATTCTGGACAGGAACATACGAGCAGTACTTC. Encoded protein: CSVTFWTGTYEQYF. The gene calls are TRBV29-1 and TRBJ2-7; TRBD1 agrees at 7 bases. In germline, CDR1 is SQVTM, CDR2 ANQGSEA. CDR3 length: 14 residues. The J segment lost 4 bases and the V segment lost 5 bases, leaving 11 bases of the junction unmatched.

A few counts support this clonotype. CDR3: CASSYLRETGLYNEQFF. CDR3 nucleotide sequence: TGTGCCAGCAGTTACTTGAGGGAGACAGGGTTATACAATGAGCAGTTCTTC. This rearrangement joins TRBV6-5 to TRBJ2-1, with 7 bases aligning to TRBD1. V was pared by 1 base and J by 4 bases, with 10 bases of the junction left unmatched. Germline values: CDR1 MNHEY, CDR2 SVGAGI. CDR3 length: 17 amino acids.

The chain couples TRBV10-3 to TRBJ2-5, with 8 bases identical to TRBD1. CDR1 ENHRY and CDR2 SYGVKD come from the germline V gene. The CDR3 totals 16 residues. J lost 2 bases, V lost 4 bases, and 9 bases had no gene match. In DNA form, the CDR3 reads TGTGCCATCAGTGTGGACAGGGAGACTTTACAAGAGACCCAGTACTTC. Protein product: CAISVDRETLQETQYF.

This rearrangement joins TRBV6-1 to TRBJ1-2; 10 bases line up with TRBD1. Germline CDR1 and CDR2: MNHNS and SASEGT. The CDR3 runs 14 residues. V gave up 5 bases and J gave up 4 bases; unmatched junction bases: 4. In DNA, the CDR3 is TGTGCCAGCAGTCAGACAGGGGGCGGCTATGGCTACACCTTC. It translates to CASSQTGGGYGYTF.

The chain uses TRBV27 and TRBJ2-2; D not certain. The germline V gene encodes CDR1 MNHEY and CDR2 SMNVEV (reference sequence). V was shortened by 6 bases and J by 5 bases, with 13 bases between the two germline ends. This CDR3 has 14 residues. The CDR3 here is CASRSRWDTGELFF. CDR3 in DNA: TGTGCCAGCAGATCGCGATGGGATACCGGGGAGCTGTTTTTT.

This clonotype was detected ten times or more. The CDR3 loop is CASSPLLDPTRSYEQYF. In nucleotides, the CDR3 is TGTGCCAGCTCCCCACTTTTAGACCCAACTCGGAGCTACGAGCAGTACTTC. The chain couples TRBV19 to TRBJ2-7; D not resolved. Germline V gives CDR1 LNHDA, CDR2 SQIVND (reference sequence). There are 17 residues in the CDR3. The V end was cut by 9 bases, the J end by 3 bases, with 27 bases between.

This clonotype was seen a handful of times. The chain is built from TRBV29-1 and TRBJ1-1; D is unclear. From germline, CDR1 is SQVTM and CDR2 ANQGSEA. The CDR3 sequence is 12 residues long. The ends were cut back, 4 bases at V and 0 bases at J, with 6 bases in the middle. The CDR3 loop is CSVVSVNTEAFF. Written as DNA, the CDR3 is TGCAGCGTTGTATCCGTGAACACTGAAGCTTTCTTT.

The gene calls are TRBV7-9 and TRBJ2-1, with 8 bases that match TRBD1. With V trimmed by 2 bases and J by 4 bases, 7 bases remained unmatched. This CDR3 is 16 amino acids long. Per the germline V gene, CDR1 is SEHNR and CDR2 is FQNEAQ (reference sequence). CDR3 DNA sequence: TGTGCCAGCAGCTTAAGAACGGGACAGGCTTACAATGAGCAGTTCTTC. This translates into CASSLRTGQAYNEQFF.